This TCR beta chain originates from a study of blood T cell repertoires in COVID-19. Study details: The cDNA or gDNA used as material had been derived from T cells, B-cell-depleted T cells, or PBMCs.

CDR1 is SEHNR, CDR2 FQNEAQ, per germline (reference sequence). This CDR3 is built from 14 residues. J was trimmed by 9 bases and V by 3 bases; bases with no gene match: 6. As handled by the study authors: Quantification of nucleated cells was approximated via reference gene primer amplification. Assay used: immunoSEQ multiplex PCR; TCRdb lists only in-frame clones, some missing. V and J calls and clone size are as listed in that table; D and trimming were resolved from the DNA. The sample lists 250,000 to 300,000 clones, approximately 91% occurring once. This rearrangement joins TRBV7-9 to TRBJ2-1; 9 positions match TRBD2. Source material: PBMCs or T cells enriched from blood (not recorded which). The clonotype was recovered from a woman between 35 and 50 years old with acute COVID-19. The CDR3 DNA reads TGTGCCAGCAGCTTCAGGACTAGCGACGGTGAGCAGTTCTTC. Translation gives CASSFRTSDGEQFF.